The 26 T cell receptor beta chains listed next were all sequenced from one sample in a study of Ad26.COV2.S vaccination and SARS-CoV-2 variants. Treatment denoted: around 19 received Ad26.COV2.S at low or high dose, single or two shots; several received placebo; per-sample allocation not given. Sampling occurred on day 63 after the first vaccine or placebo injection. TCRdb keeps only in-frame clones here, not all; method: immunoSEQ multiplex PCR. The sample lists some 410,000 clones; about 90% were seen once. The sample was peripheral blood, taken in a trial of Ad26.COV2.S vaccine versus placebo. The receptors were sampled from a person aged 18-60 years who received the Ad26.COV2.S COVID-19 vaccine or a placebo.

This rearrangement joins TRBV11-2 to TRBJ1-2; D remains unclear. V was clipped by 1 base and J by 8 bases, with 11 bases between them. The CDR3 is made up of 13 amino acids. Germline-derived CDR1 and CDR2 are SGHAT and FQNNGV. The CDR3 is CASSLVGVGGYTF. The CDR3 DNA reads as TGTGCCAGCAGCTTAGTTGGGGTTGGAGGCTACACCTTC.

The chain uses TRBV5-1 and TRBJ1-1, with a weak D call TRBD1 (5 bases). V shed 4 bases and J shed 4 bases, with 11 bases lying between them. This CDR3 is built from 13 residues. Germline loops: CDR1 SGHRS, CDR2 YFSETQ. The CDR3 bases are TGCGCCAGCAGCATATCCGGGGGCACTGAAGCTTTCTTT. As protein: CASSISGGTEAFF.

This chain connects TRBV28 to TRBJ1-6, with 7 bases identical to TRBD1. With 5 bases clipped from V and 6 bases from J, the junction kept 7 bases outside the gene matches. This CDR3 spans 15 amino acids. Germline CDR1 and CDR2: MDHEN and SYDVKM. CDR3 sequence: CASSIMTGSNSPLHF. As DNA, the CDR3 is TGTGCCAGCAGTATCATGACAGGGTCTAATTCACCCCTCCACTTT.

V is TRBV12-5 and J is TRBJ1-5; TRBD1 matches at 7 bases. V lost 0 bases, J lost 11 bases, and 10 bases stayed unmatched. The CDR3 spans 15 residues. Germline CDR1 is LGHNT and CDR2 is FRNRAP. The CDR3 here is CASGLVEGQSLAQHF. For the CDR3, the DNA is TGTGCTAGTGGTTTGGTAGAGGGACAGTCATTGGCCCAGCATTTT.

The V and J genes are TRBV27 and TRBJ1-2; a weak D match, TRBD1 (5 bases). The CDR3 contains 17 residues. In germline, CDR1 is MNHEY, CDR2 SMNVEV (reference sequence). The V and J ends lost 0 bases and 4 bases respectively, with 18 bases between them. The CDR3 DNA sequence: TGTGCCAGCAGTTTATCAGGGGAGGGCATATTGGGCTATGGCTACACCTTC. Protein sequence: CASSLSGEGILGYGYTF.

The genes are TRBV3-1 (or the pseudogene TRBV3-2) and TRBJ1-2; TRBD1 matches 7 bases. V shed 0 bases and J 6 bases; nucleotides not matched to a gene: 7. The germline gives CDR1 LGHDT, CDR2 YNNKEL (reference sequence). CDR3 size: 15 residues. As DNA, the CDR3 is TGTGCCAGCAGCCAAGATCTTGAGGGGGCGCATGGCTACACCTTC. Its protein product is CASSQDLEGAHGYTF.

This clone is a singleton in its sample. V is TRBV28 and J is TRBJ1-4; D uncertain. V lost 2 bases to trimming and J lost 8 bases, with 24 bases between them. The germline CDR1 and CDR2 sequences are MDHEN and SYDVKM. The CDR3 has 18 amino acids. CDR3 DNA sequence: TGTGCCAGCAGTTTAACTACCGGTCTGAGCAAAAATGAAGAAAAACTGTTTTTT. This encodes CASSLTTGLSKNEEKLFF. Looking up the rest from reference TRBV28 and TRBJ1-4 gives the full variable domain: DVKVTQSSRYLVKRTGEKVFLECVQDMDHENMFWYRQDPGLGLRLIYFSYDVKMKEKGDIPEGYSVSREKKERFSLILESASTNQTSMYLCASSLTTGLSKNEEKLFFGSGTQLSVL.

The V gene is TRBV11-2, the J gene TRBJ2-5; D not resolved. V was clipped by 3 bases and J by 6 bases, with 5 bases between them. The CDR3 sequence is 11 residues long. Germline V gives CDR1 SGHAT, CDR2 FQNNGV. As DNA, the CDR3 is TGTGCCAGCAGCTTTGCGAAGACCCAGTACTTC. It yields the protein CASSFAKTQYF.

CDR3 DNA: TGTGCCAGCAGCTTAGCGCCGGGGACTAGTTCCTACGAGCAGTACTTC. Its protein is CASSLAPGTSSYEQYF. V and J are TRBV7-2 and TRBJ2-7; 8 bases match TRBD2. Per germline, CDR1 SGHTA and CDR2 FQGNSA. V lost 0 bases, J lost 1 base, and 5 bases stayed unmatched. This CDR3 spans 16 amino acids.

The gene calls are TRBV11-2 and TRBJ2-1; 7 bases match TRBD1. Germline loops: CDR1 SGHAT, CDR2 FQNNGV. V lost 0 bases, J lost 7 bases, and 6 bases stayed unmatched. The CDR3 loop spans 15 amino acids. The CDR3 nucleotides are TGTGCCAGCAGCTTAGATCGAAGGGGGCAAAATGAGCAGTTCTTC. This translates into CASSLDRRGQNEQFF.

This clone was recorded only once. The rearrangement uses TRBV3-1 (or the pseudogene TRBV3-2) and TRBJ1-2; D is possibly TRBD1 (6 bases). The CDR3 extends over 14 amino acids. V was pared by 6 bases and J by 3 bases, with 14 bases between. The germline V gene has CDR1 LGHDT and CDR2 YNNKEL (reference sequence). The CDR3 is CASRPRGSDYGYTF. DNA of the CDR3: TGTGCCAGCAGACCCAGGGGCTCGGACTATGGCTACACCTTC.

This clone was picked up one time. This chain joins TRBV20-1 and TRBJ2-7; D gene uncertain. The germline V and J ends were trimmed by 0 bases and 6 bases, with 6 bases remaining between them. CDR1 and CDR2 from the germline V gene are DFQATT and SNEGSKA (reference sequence). CDR3 length equals 11 residues. The CDR3 reads CSARDPVEQYF. The CDR3 nucleotides are TGCAGTGCTAGAGATCCCGTCGAGCAGTACTTC.

The chain couples TRBV7-9 to TRBJ1-2, with 10 bases lining up with TRBD1. The V gene end was trimmed by 5 bases and the J gene end by 5 bases; junction bases not matched to a gene: 8. CDR3 length: 15 amino acids. CDR1 SEHNR and CDR2 FQNEAQ come from the germline V gene (reference sequence). The DNA for the CDR3 is TGTGCCAGCAGCCAAGGACTGGGACAGGGGTATGGCTACACCTTC. This encodes CASSQGLGQGYGYTF.

The genes are TRBV7-6 and TRBJ1-1; D gene ambiguous. Trimming removed 1 base at V and 0 bases at J, with 12 bases between. CDR1 and CDR2 (germline): SGHVS, FNYEAQ. This CDR3 has 16 residues. The CDR3 region is CASSLVGLTMNTEAFF. In DNA form, the CDR3 reads TGTGCCAGCAGCTTAGTCGGGTTAACAATGAACACTGAAGCTTTCTTT.

The chain employs TRBV5-1 and TRBJ2-1; 8 nucleotides line up with TRBD2. This CDR3 is built from 16 residues. The junction had 6 bases not matched to a gene; V was cut back by 0 bases and J by 4 bases. Per the germline V gene, CDR1 is SGHRS and CDR2 is YFSETQ. In DNA form, the CDR3 reads TGCGCCAGCAGCTTGGTGATGGCGGGGGGATACAATGAGCAGTTCTTC. Protein sequence: CASSLVMAGGYNEQFF.

The V call is TRBV29-1, the J call TRBJ1-2; 8 nucleotides line up with TRBD1. The CDR3 runs to 14 residues. The trim removed 5 bases at V and 1 base at J, leaving 6 bases unmatched. Germline V gene lookup returns CDR1 SQVTM and CDR2 ANQGSEA. CDR3 loop: CSVYPGGLNYGYTF. In DNA form, the CDR3 reads TGCAGCGTTTATCCAGGGGGCCTTAACTATGGCTACACCTTC.

The chain uses TRBV18 and TRBJ2-7; 10 positions agree with TRBD2. The CDR3 has 14 amino acids. Unmatched junction bases numbered 6, after V lost 5 bases and J lost 5 bases. In germline, CDR1 is KGHSH, CDR2 LQKENI. The CDR3 sequence: CASSSIAGGNEQYF. CDR3 nucleotide sequence: TGTGCCAGCTCATCCATAGCGGGGGGCAACGAGCAGTACTTC.

The chain joins TRBV25-1 to TRBJ1-4; perhaps TRBD1 as D (6 bases). This CDR3 region has 13 residues. Trimming took 5 bases from V and 11 from J, leaving 15 bases between them. Germline V gives CDR1 MGHDK, CDR2 SYGVNS. CDR3 DNA sequence: TGTGCCAGCAGTTTAGGGGGGCTGGGGAAACTGTTTTTT. Translation gives CASSLGGLGKLFF. The whole variable domain, filled in from reference TRBV25-1 and TRBJ1-4, reads EADIYQTPRYLVIGTGKKITLECSQTMGHDKMYWYQQDPGMELHLIHYSYGVNSTEKGDLSSESTVSRIRTEHFPLTLESARPSHTSQYLCASSLGGLGKLFFGSGTQLSVL.

The J gene is TRBJ1-1, the V gene TRBV19; no firm D call. Germline CDR1 is LNHDA and CDR2 is SQIVND (reference sequence). The CDR3 is 13 residues long. Deletions cut 0 bases from V and 6 bases from J, with 8 bases between. The CDR3 DNA reads TGTGCCAGTAGTATAGATCTGTTGGCTGAAGCTTTCTTT. Translation: CASSIDLLAEAFF.

The chain is built from TRBV7-9 and TRBJ1-4; D perhaps matches TRBD1 (5 bases). Germline-derived CDR1 and CDR2 are SEHNR and FQNEAQ (reference sequence). The CDR3 extends over 14 amino acids. V dropped 5 bases and J dropped 6 bases, with 13 bases sitting between them. CDR3 sequence: CASSLGAGDEKLFF. The CDR3 bases are TGTGCCAGCAGCCTTGGGGCAGGTGATGAAAAACTGTTTTTT.

The V and J genes are TRBV19 and TRBJ2-3; D may be TRBD1 or TRBD2 (7 bases each). The CDR3 has 15 amino acids. V lost 3 bases, J lost 1 base, and 11 bases lay in between. Germline values: CDR1 LNHDA, CDR2 SQIVND (reference sequence). CDR3 sequence: CASSMAGGGTDTQYF. As DNA, the CDR3 is TGTGCCAGTAGTATGGCAGGGGGGGGCACAGATACGCAGTATTTT.

V and J are TRBV5-5 and TRBJ1-3; no clear D. Germline CDR1 SGHKS, CDR2 YYEKEE (reference sequence). Trimming took off 6 bases at V and 0 bases at J, with 13 bases between the two ends. The CDR3 spans 15 residues. The CDR3 bases are TGTGCCAGCACCCTTGACGGAGTCTCTGGAAACACCATATATTTT. This codes for CASTLDGVSGNTIYF.

The rearrangement joins TRBV18 to TRBJ2-7; 9 bases align to TRBD1. The CDR3 covers 14 residues. V lost 4 bases to trimming and J lost 2 bases; unmatched junction nucleotides: 3. Germline V CDR1 and CDR2: KGHSH, LQKENI. The CDR3, as DNA: TGTGCCAGCTCACAGGACAGGGGTACCTACGAGCAGTACTTC. The encoded protein is CASSQDRGTYEQYF.

V gene TRBV4-3 combines with J gene TRBJ2-7, with D unresolved. V lost 4 bases to trimming and J lost 1 base, with 14 bases between them. From germline, CDR1 is LGHNA and CDR2 YSLEER. CDR3 size: 15 residues. This CDR3 is CASSPTLRVSYEQYF. As DNA, the CDR3 is TGCGCCAGCAGCCCCACCCTACGGGTATCCTACGAGCAGTACTTC.

CDR3 in DNA: TGTGCCAGCACTACTGATCAGCCCCAGCATTTT. Its translation is CASTTDQPQHF. The genes are TRBV5-5 and TRBJ1-5; D not certain. This CDR3 is built from 11 residues. Trimming stripped 6 bases from V and 5 bases from J, with 6 bases between. In germline, CDR1 is SGHKS, CDR2 YYEKEE (reference sequence).

This clone was observed a handful of times. The rearrangement joins TRBV9 to TRBJ2-2; possibly TRBD2 for D (5 bases). V was trimmed by 1 base and J by 0 bases, leaving 10 bases between them. CDR3 length: 16 residues. Germline CDR1 and CDR2: SGDLS and YYNGEE. The CDR3 protein is CASSVRATTNTGELFF. The CDR3 coding sequence is TGTGCCAGCAGCGTAAGAGCGACTACGAACACCGGGGAGCTGTTTTTT.